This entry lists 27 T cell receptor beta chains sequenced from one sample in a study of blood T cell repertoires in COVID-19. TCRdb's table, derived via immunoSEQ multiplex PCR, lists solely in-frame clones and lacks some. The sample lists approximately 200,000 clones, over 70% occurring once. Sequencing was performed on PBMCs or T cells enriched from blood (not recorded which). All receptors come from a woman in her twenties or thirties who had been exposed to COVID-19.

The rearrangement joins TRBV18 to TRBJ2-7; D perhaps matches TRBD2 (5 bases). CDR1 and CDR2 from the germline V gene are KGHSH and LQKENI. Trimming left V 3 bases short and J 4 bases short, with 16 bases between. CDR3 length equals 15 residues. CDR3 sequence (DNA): TGTGCCAGCTCACCGGGAGAGAGAGACTGGTACGAGCAGTACTTC. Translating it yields CASSPGERDWYEQYF.

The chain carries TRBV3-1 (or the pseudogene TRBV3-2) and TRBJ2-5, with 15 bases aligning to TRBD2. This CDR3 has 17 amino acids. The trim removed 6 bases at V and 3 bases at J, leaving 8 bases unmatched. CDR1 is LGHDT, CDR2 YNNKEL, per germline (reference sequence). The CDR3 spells CASSSGLAGGREETQYF. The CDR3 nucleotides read TGTGCCAGCAGTTCTGGACTAGCGGGAGGGAGGGAAGAGACCCAGTACTTC.

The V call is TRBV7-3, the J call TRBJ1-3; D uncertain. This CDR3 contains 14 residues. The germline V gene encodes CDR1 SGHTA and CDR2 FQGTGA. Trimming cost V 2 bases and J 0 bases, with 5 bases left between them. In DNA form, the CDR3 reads TGTGCCAGCAGCTTAGGAGACTCTGGAAACACCATATATTTT. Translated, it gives CASSLGDSGNTIYF.

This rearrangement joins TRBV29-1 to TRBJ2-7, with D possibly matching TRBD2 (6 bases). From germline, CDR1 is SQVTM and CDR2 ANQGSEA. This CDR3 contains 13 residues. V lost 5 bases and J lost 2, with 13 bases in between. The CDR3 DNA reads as TGCAGCGTTTCCGGGACTGCCGCCTACGAGCAGTACTTC. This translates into CSVSGTAAYEQYF.

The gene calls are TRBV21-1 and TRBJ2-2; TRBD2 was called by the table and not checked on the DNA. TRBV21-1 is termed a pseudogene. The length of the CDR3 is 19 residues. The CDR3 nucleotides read TGTGCCAGCAGCAAAGATGAGGGAACTAGCGGAGTCGAACACCGGGGAGCTGTTTTT. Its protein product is CASSKDEGTSGVEHRGAVF.

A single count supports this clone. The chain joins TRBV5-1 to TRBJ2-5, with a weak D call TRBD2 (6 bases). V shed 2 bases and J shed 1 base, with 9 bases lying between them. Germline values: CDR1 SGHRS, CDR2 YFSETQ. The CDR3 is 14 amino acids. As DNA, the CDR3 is TGCGCCAGCAGCTTTCTAGCGCTCCAAGAGACCCAGTACTTC. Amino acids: CASSFLALQETQYF.

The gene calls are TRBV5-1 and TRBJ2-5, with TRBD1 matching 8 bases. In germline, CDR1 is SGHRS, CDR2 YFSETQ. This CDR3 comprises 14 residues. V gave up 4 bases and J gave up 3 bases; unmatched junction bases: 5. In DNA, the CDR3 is TGCGCCAGCAGCAACGGACAGGGAGAAGAGACCCAGTACTTC. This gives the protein CASSNGQGEETQYF.

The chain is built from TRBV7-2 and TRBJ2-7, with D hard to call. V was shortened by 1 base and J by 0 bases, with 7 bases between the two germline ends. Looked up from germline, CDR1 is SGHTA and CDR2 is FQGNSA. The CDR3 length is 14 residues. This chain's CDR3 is CASSLDVSSYEQYF. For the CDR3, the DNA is TGTGCCAGCAGCTTAGACGTCAGCTCCTACGAGCAGTACTTC.

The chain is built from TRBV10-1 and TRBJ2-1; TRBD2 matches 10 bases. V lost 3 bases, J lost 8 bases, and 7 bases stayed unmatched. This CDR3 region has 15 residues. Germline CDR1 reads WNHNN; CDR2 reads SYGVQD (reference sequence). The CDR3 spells CASSDLAGVPHEQFF. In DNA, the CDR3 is TGCGCCAGCAGTGATCTAGCGGGAGTTCCACATGAGCAGTTCTTC.

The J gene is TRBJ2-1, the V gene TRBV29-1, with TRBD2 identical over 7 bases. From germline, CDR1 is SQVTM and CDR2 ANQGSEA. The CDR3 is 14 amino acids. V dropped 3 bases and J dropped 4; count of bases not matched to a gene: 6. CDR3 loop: CSVDETSSYNEQFF. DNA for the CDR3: TGCAGCGTTGACGAGACTAGCTCATACAATGAGCAGTTCTTC.

CDR3 sequence reads: CASSQVWGQSAYEQYF. DNA for the CDR3: TGCGCCAGCAGCCAAGTGTGGGGACAGAGCGCCTACGAGCAGTACTTC. The chain uses TRBV4-1 and TRBJ2-7; 7 bases line up with TRBD1. Germline trimming cut 1 base from V and 2 bases from J; bases unmatched to any gene: 8. CDR3 length equals 16 residues. CDR1 and CDR2 from the germline V gene are MGHRA and YSYEKL.

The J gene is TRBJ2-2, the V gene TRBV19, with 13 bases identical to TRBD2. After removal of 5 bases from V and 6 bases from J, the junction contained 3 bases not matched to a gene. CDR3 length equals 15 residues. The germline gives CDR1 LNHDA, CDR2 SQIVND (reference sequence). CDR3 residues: CASSLLAGGPGELFF. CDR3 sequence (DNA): TGTGCCAGTAGTCTACTAGCGGGAGGGCCCGGGGAGCTGTTTTTT.

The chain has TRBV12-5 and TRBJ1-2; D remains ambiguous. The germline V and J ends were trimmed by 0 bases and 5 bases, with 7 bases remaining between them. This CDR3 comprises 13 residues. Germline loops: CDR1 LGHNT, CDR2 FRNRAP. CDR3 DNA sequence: TGTGCTAGTGGTTTGGTTGGCCAGTATGGCTACACCTTC. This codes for CASGLVGQYGYTF. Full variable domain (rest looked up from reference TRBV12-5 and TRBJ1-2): DARVTQTPRHKVTEMGQEVTMRCQPILGHNTVFWYRQTMMQGLELLAYFRNRAPLDDSGMPKDRFSAEMPDATLATLKIQPSEPRDSAVYFCASGLVGQYGYTFGSGTRLTVV.

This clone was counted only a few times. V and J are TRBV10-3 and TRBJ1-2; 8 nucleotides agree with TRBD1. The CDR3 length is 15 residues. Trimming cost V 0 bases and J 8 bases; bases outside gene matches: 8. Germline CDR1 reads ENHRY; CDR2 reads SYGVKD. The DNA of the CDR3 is TGTGCCATCAGTGAGTCAGTGACAGGGGCAGGAGGCTACACCTTC. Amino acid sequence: CAISESVTGAGGYTF.

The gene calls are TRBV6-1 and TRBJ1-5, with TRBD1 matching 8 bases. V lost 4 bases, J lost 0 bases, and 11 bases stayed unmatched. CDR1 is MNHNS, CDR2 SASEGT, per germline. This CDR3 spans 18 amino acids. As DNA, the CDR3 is TGTGCCAGCAGTGGTCGTTTCTCCGGGACAGGTAGCAATCAGCCCCAGCATTTT. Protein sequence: CASSGRFSGTGSNQPQHF.

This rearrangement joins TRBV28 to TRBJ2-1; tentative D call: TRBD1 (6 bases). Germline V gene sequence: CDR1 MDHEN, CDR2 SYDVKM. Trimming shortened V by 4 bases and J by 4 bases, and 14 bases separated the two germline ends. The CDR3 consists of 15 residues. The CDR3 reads CASSWNGQPYNEQFF. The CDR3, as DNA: TGTGCCAGCAGTTGGAACGGACAGCCGTACAATGAGCAGTTCTTC.

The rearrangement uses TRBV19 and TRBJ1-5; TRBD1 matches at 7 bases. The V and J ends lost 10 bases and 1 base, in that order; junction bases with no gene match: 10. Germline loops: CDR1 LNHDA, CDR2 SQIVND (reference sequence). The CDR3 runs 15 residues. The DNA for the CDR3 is TGTGCCACCGATCGGGACAGAGCAAGCAATCAGCCCCAGCATTTT. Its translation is CATDRDRASNQPQHF.

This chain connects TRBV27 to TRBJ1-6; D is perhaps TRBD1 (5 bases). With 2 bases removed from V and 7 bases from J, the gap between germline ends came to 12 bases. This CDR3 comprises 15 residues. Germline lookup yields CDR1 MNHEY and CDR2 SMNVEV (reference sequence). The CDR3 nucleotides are TGTGCCAGCAGTTTAGTCAACCAGGGAAATTCACCCCTCCACTTT. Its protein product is CASSLVNQGNSPLHF.

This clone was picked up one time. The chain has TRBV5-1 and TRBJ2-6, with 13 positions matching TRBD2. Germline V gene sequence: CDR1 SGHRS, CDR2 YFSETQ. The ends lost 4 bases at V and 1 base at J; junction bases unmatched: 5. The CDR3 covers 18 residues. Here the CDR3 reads CASSETSGRPSGANVLTF. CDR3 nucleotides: TGCGCCAGCAGCGAGACTAGCGGGAGGCCTTCTGGGGCCAACGTCCTGACTTTC.

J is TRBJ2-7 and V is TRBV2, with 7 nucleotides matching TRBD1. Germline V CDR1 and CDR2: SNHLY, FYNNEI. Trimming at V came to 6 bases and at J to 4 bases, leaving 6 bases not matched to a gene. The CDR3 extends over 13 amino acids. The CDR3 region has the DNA TGTGCCAGCAGACAGACAGGGTTTTACGAGCAGTACTTC. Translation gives CASRQTGFYEQYF. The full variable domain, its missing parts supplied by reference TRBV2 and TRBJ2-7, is EPEVTQTPSHQVTQMGQEVILRCVPISNHLYFYWYRQILGQKVEFLVSFYNNEISEKSEIFDDQFSVERPDGSNFTLKIRSTKLEDSAMYFCASRQTGFYEQYFGPGTRLTVT.

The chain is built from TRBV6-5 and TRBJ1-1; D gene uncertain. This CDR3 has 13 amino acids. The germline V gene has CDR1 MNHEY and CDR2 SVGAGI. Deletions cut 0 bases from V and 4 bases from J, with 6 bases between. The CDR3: CASSYSTGTEAFF. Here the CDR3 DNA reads TGTGCCAGCAGTTACTCGACGGGCACTGAAGCTTTCTTT.

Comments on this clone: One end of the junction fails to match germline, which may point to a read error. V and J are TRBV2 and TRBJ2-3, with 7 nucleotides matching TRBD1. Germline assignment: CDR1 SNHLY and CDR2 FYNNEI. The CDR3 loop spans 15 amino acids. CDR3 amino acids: CATSGQEASTDTQYF. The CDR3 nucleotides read TGTGCCACCAGTGGACAGGAGGCGAGCACAGATACGCAGTATTTT.

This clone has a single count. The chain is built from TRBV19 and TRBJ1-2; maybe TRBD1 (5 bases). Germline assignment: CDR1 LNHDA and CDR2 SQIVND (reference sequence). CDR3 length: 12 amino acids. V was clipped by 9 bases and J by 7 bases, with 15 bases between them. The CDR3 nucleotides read TGTGCCAGCAGGGATTCCAGTAGTGGCTACACCTTC. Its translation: CASRDSSSGYTF. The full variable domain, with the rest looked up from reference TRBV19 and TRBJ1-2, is DGGITQSPKYLFRKEGQNVTLSCEQNLNHDAMYWYRQDPGQGLRLIYYSQIVNDFQKGDIAEGYSVSREKKESFPLTVTSAQKNPTAFYLCASRDSSSGYTFGSGTRLTVV.

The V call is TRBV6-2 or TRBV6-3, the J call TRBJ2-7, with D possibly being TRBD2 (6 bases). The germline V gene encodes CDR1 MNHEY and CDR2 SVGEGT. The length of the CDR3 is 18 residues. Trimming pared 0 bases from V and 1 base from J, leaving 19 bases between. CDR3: CASSYSSHLSGRSYEQYF. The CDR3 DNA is TGTGCCAGCAGTTACTCGAGTCATTTGAGCGGGCGATCCTACGAGCAGTACTTC.

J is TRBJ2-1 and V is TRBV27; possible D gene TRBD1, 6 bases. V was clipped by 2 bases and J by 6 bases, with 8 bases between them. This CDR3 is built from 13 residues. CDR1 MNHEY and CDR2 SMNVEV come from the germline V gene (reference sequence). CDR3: CASSLEGGNEQFF. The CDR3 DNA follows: TGTGCCAGCAGTTTAGAAGGGGGCAATGAGCAGTTCTTC.

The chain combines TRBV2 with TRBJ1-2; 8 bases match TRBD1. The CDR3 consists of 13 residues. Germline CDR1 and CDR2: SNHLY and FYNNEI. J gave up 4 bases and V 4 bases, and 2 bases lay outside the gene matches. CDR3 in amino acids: CASSAGTGYGYTF. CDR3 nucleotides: TGTGCCAGCAGTGCCGGGACAGGCTATGGCTACACCTTC.

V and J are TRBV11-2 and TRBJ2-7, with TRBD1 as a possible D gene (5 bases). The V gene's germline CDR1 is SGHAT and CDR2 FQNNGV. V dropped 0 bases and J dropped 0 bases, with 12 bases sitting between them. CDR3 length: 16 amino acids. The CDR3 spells CASSLDLGPSSYEQYF. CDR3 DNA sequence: TGTGCCAGCAGCTTAGATTTGGGGCCGAGCTCCTACGAGCAGTACTTC. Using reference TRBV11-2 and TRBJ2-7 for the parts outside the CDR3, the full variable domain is EAGVAQSPRYKIIEKRQSVAFWCNPISGHATLYWYQQILGQGPKLLIQFQNNGVVDDSQLPKDRFSAERLKGVDSTLKIQPAKLEDSAVYLCASSLDLGPSSYEQYFGPGTRLTVT.